This T cell receptor beta chain was sequenced during a study of regulatory T cells in long-lasting Graves disease. In regard to this clonotype: Its specificity is unknown.

Regarding the study as a whole: Persistent disease was characterized by preferential usage of TRBV28, TRBJ1-2 and TRBJ2-5.

With iRepertoire HTBI primers and Arm-PCR of CDR3 regions, TCR beta libraries were built. From the multiplex PCR reads, TCRdb called clonotypes with MiXCR, one entry per CDR3 protein. Seen here are about 440,000 distinct CDR3 sequences, roughly 15% observed once, and the top ten hold roughly 10%. Unmatched junction bases numbered 9, after V lost 0 bases and J lost 3 bases. Germline values: CDR1 MGHRA, CDR2 YSYEKL. This CDR3 has 18 residues. Time point of the sample: newly diagnosed GD, antithyroid drugs for less than 3 months. The TCR library used RNA extracted from PBMCs. Patients came through an endocrinology department, and that department was in Xi'an, China. This same sample was also part of a study on T cells in Graves' hyperthyroidism and ophthalmopathy. That paper notes: Thyroid ultrasound and orbital computed tomography, with clinical symptoms and serum thyroxine and TRAb, informed diagnoses. TCR CDR3 regions were first amplified by RT-PCR with HTBI primers.

This material consisted of peripheral blood mononuclear cells (PBMCs), taken at new diagnosis, from a patient treated with antithyroid drugs. The receptor was derived from a woman under 40 with Graves disease. The V and J genes are TRBV4-1 and TRBJ2-5; 11 bases align to TRBD2. The CDR3 region has the DNA TGCGCCAGCAGCCAAGAAATGTGGCTAGCGGGAGGAGAAGAGACCCAGTACTTC. It translates to CASSQEMWLAGGEETQYF.